Presented here are 5 T cell receptor beta chains from one specimen sequenced in a study of control samples from healthy donors and cancer patients. The assay was immunoSEQ multiplex PCR, and TCRdb's table has in-frame clones only and misses some. The table includes about 130,000 clones, 92% detected once. Sequenced sample: blood. Source of these receptors: a man aged 18 to 29 in good health.

The chain joins TRBV6-5 to TRBJ2-7; a weak D match, TRBD1 (6 bases). The V gene's germline CDR1 is MNHEY and CDR2 SVGAGI. V lost 7 bases to trimming and J lost 4 bases, with 17 bases between them. This CDR3 contains 14 residues. The CDR3 here is CASTLRDKEYEQYF. In nucleotides, the CDR3 is TGTGCCAGCACCCTCCGGGACAAAGAATACGAGCAGTACTTC.

V and J are TRBV6-5 and TRBJ1-1, with no clear D. CDR1 is MNHEY and CDR2 is SVGAGI in the germline V gene. This CDR3 has 14 amino acids. V lost 6 bases, J lost 1 base, and 12 bases lay in between. CDR3 loop: CASRGTWRNTEAFF. The CDR3 DNA sequence: TGTGCCAGCAGGGGAACGTGGAGGAACACTGAAGCTTTCTTT.

This chain links TRBV11-2 with TRBJ1-1, with D hard to call. Germline V gene lookup returns CDR1 SGHAT and CDR2 FQNNGV. V lost 1 base, J lost 2 bases, and 11 bases lay in between. The CDR3 has 15 residues. CDR3 amino acids: CASSLGKVGNTEAFF. CDR3 bases: TGTGCCAGCAGCTTAGGAAAGGTGGGAAACACTGAAGCTTTCTTT.

The chain joins TRBV5-1 to TRBJ2-2; 7 bases agree with TRBD1. This CDR3 spans 16 amino acids. Looked up from germline, CDR1 is SGHRS and CDR2 is YFSETQ. V lost 1 base and J lost 6; bases outside the gene matches: 9. CDR3 in amino acids: CASSLRTGGQAGELFF. CDR3 coding DNA: TGCGCCAGCAGCTTGAGGACAGGAGGACAGGCCGGGGAGCTGTTTTTT.

This chain uses TRBV5-1 with TRBJ2-3; D might be TRBD1 or TRBD2, each matching 5 bases. V shed 0 bases and J shed 4 bases, with 9 bases lying between them. CDR1 and CDR2 from the germline V gene are SGHRS and YFSETQ. CDR3 length: 14 amino acids. CDR3 residues: CASSLDGGSDTQYF. The CDR3 DNA reads TGCGCCAGCAGCTTGGATGGGGGTTCAGATACGCAGTATTTT.